This note documents a single T cell receptor beta chain sequence. Its specificity is unknown. The data were obtained in a study of cytomegalovirus exposure and HLA in healthy donors. Germline trimming cut 8 bases from V and 1 base from J; bases unmatched to any gene: 3. The CDR3 extends over 15 amino acids. Germline V lookup: CDR1 ENHRY, CDR2 SYGVKD. Study findings and constraints: In terms of immune exposure information, only CMV serostatus was available.

60 Vbeta and 13 Jbeta primers were used in PCR. Sequenced by immunoSEQ multiplex PCR; TCRdb stores in-frame clones only, minus some. The sample includes 100,000 to 120,000 clones, around 76% of them seen just once. The TCR was taken from a man in his forties in good health and CMV-seropositive. The chain links TRBV10-3 to TRBJ2-6; 9 bases line up with TRBD1. Input material: PBMCs. The CDR3 DNA reads as TGTGCCATCGGGACAGGGTTGTCTGGGGCCAACGTCCTGACTTTC. Encoded protein: CAIGTGLSGANVLTF.